These T cell receptor beta chains were read from a single sample in a study of T-cell reconstitution after alpha-beta-depleted transplantation in children. MiXCR was run by TCRdb on the PCR reads, yielding one entry per CDR3 protein. The sample yields approximately 430,000 distinct CDR3 sequences, under 20% seen once. The material sequenced was PBMCs, mostly from graft donor cells, taken 360 days after TCRalphabeta/CD19-depleted stem cell transplant. The receptors derive from a boy younger than two who had a stem cell transplant for Wiskott-Aldrich syndrome, so the T cells may come from the graft donor. Both conserved end residues are part of each CDR3. A D gene is named only where the DNA matches it firmly. A row's size may be missing; if present it is once, few, many or a size class.

>-|TRBJ2-1|few|TRBV28
TGTGCCAGCAGCGACAAATATGAGCAGTTCTTC
CASSDKYEQFF
>-|TRBJ1-3|-|TRBV29-1
TGCAGCGTCCAACCCGAGGCGGACACCATATATTTT
CSVQPEADTIYF
>TRBD1|TRBJ2-3|few|TRBV7-6
TGTGCCAGCAGCTTCACAGGGGGCACTAGCACAGATACGCAGTATTTT
CASSFTGGTSTDTQYF
>TRBD1|TRBJ2-7|-|TRBV29-1
TGCAGCGTTGCGGAAGCAGGGGACAGCGAGCAGTACTTC
CSVAEAGDSEQYF
>-|TRBJ2-5|few|TRBV29-1
TGCAGCGGGGCGGGGGCAGGGAAGGAGACCCAGTACTTC
CSGAGAGKETQYF
>-|TRBJ1-2|many|TRBV7-9
TGTGCCAGCAGCTCAGAATATAACTATGGCTACACCTTC
CASSSEYNYGYTF
>TRBD1|TRBJ1-2|-|TRBV10-3
TGTGCCATCAGTAGAAACAGGGGTGGCTACACCTTC
CAISRNRGGYTF
>-|TRBJ2-2|-|TRBV4-3
TGCGCCAGCAGCCAAGAACTGGGTCGTGGCACCGGGGAGCTGTTTTTT
CASSQELGRGTGELFF
>TRBD2|TRBJ2-3|few|TRBV29-1
TGCAGCAGCCGGGGGGGCCTGACAGATACGCAGTATTTT
CSSRGGLTDTQYF
>-|TRBJ2-7|few|TRBV15
TGTGCCACCAGTGAAGCCGACCCCTCAGGGTACTTC
CATSEADPSGYF
>-|TRBJ1-5|few|TRBV9
TGTGCCAGCAGCTTTCAGGGAGATCAGCCCCAGCATTTT
CASSFQGDQPQHF
>TRBD2|TRBJ2-1|-|TRBV2
TGTGCCAGCAGGCCCGGACTAGCGGGATACAATGAGCAGTTCTTC
CASRPGLAGYNEQFF
>-|TRBJ1-2|few|TRBV4-2
TGTGCCAGCAGCCTCATAGCAACAGGGCCTCGATCTAGCTACACCTTC
CASSLIATGPRSSYTF
>-|TRBJ1-4|few|TRBV20-1
TGCAGTGCTAGCCACGGGAGGGAAAAACTGTTTTTT
CSASHGREKLFF
>-|TRBJ2-4|few|TRBV15
TGTGCCACCAGCAGAAACCTTTGGGCGACTCTAGCCAAAAACATTCAGTACTTC
CATSRNLWATLAKNIQYF
>-|TRBJ1-3|-|TRBV25-1
TGTGCCAGCAGTGAGGGAAACACCATATATTTT
CASSEGNTIYF
>-|TRBJ2-7|-|TRBV15
TGTGCCACCAGCAGAGGTGGGGGGGCTGTCTCCTACGAGCAGTACTTC
CATSRGGGAVSYEQYF
>-|TRBJ2-4|-|TRBV7-9
TGTGCCAGCAGCTTAAAGGAAAACATTCAGTACTTC
CASSLKENIQYF
>-|TRBJ2-1|-|TRBV12-3/TRBV12-4
TGTGCCAGCAGCCCCGACGGACGCTCCTACAATGAGCAGTTCTTC
CASSPDGRSYNEQFF
>-|TRBJ2-2|few|TRBV5-1
TGCGCCAGCAGCTTGGAGGCAGTGAACACCGGGGAGCTGTTTTTT
CASSLEAVNTGELFF
>-|TRBJ2-7|-|TRBV4-1
TGCGCCAGCAGCCATCACCCTGGCTACGAGCAGTACTTC
CASSHHPGYEQYF
>-|TRBJ1-1|few|TRBV5-1
TGCGCCAGCGCCTTGTGGGACGAAACTCAAGCTTTCTTT
CASALWDETQAFF
>TRBD2|TRBJ2-1|few|TRBV12-3/TRBV12-4
TGTGCCAGCAGTTTCCGACTAGCGGCTTTAGAGCAGTTCTTC
CASSFRLAALEQFF
>-|TRBJ2-3|many|TRBV29-1
TGCAGCGTTGACCGGCTAGCAAGCGATACGCAGTATTTT
CSVDRLASDTQYF
>-|TRBJ2-1|-|TRBV18
TGTGCCAGCTCAAAACTGAGACAGTCCTACAATGAGCAGTTCTTC
CASSKLRQSYNEQFF
>TRBD2|TRBJ2-7|few|TRBV10-3
TGTGCCATCAGTCCTTTAGCGGGAGGAAGCTACGAGCAGTACTTC
CAISPLAGGSYEQYF
>-|TRBJ2-3|many|TRBV24-1
TGTGCCACCAGTGACCAAAAATACACAGATACGCAGTATTTT
CATSDQKYTDTQYF
>-|TRBJ2-3|-|TRBV5-1
TGCGCCAGCAGCTTGGAAGTAGGAGGGATCACAGATACGCAGTATTTT
CASSLEVGGITDTQYF
>TRBD1|TRBJ2-4|-|TRBV11-2
TGTGCCAGCAGCACAGGGGTGGTAATAAACATTCAGTACTTC
CASSTGVVINIQYF
>TRBD2|TRBJ2-2|few|TRBV5-1
TGCGCCAGCAGCTCCGGACTAGCGGTGGACCCGAACACCGGGGAGCTGTTTTTT
CASSSGLAVDPNTGELFF
>TRBD1|TRBJ1-5|few|TRBV20-1
TGCAGTGCTCGGAGGACAGGGCCAAAACAGCCCCAGCATTTT
CSARRTGPKQPQHF
>-|TRBJ1-1|-|TRBV5-1
TGCGCCAGCAGCTTGTTCAAGTTGAACACTGAAGCTTTCTTT
CASSLFKLNTEAFF
>-|TRBJ2-5|-|TRBV5-4
TGTGCCAGCAGCCAGGACAGACCTGAGACCCAGTACTTC
CASSQDRPETQYF
>TRBD2|TRBJ2-5|many|TRBV5-1
TGCGCCAGCAGTTCGGGAGGGCCTTCGACCCAGTACTTC
CASSSGGPSTQYF
>TRBD2|TRBJ2-7|many|TRBV10-3
TGTGCCATCAGGCAATGGGGGGGCTACGAGCAGTACTTC
CAIRQWGGYEQYF
>-|TRBJ2-6|few|TRBV30
TGTGCCTGGAGTGTGGCGGACGAGTACCTCTCTGGGGCCAACGTCCTGACTTTC
CAWSVADEYLSGANVLTF
>TRBD2|TRBJ2-1|few|TRBV14
TGTGCCAGCAGCCAAGCGGGGGGAAGCTCCTACAATGAGCAGTTCTTC
CASSQAGGSSYNEQFF
>-|TRBJ2-5|-|TRBV25-1
TGTGCCAGCAGTGCAGGACAGCAGTACCAAGAGACCCAGTACTTC
CASSAGQQYQETQYF
>-|TRBJ2-1|many|TRBV5-1
TGCGCCAGCAGCTTAGACTACAATGAGCAGTTCTTC
CASSLDYNEQFF
>-|TRBJ2-1|-|TRBV5-4
TGTGCCAGCAGCTTGGCCGTTCTTGCCCGGGGTGACAATGAGCAGTTCTTC
CASSLAVLARGDNEQFF
>TRBD1|TRBJ2-5|few|TRBV7-9
TGTGCCAGCAGCTTAGACTCCAGGGGGTATGAGACCCAGTACTTC
CASSLDSRGYETQYF
>-|TRBJ2-5|once|TRBV7-2
TGTGCCAGCAACCAAATGGCGGGAAAAGAGACCCAGTACTTC
CASNQMAGKETQYF
>-|TRBJ2-7|few|TRBV7-2
TGTGCCAGCAGCTCGCCGGGGATGACGGGTTACGAGCAGTACTTC
CASSSPGMTGYEQYF
>-|TRBJ1-1|-|TRBV6-5
TGTGCCAGCAGTTTACAGGCGTGGGACACTGAAGCTTTCTTT
CASSLQAWDTEAFF
>TRBD2|TRBJ2-2|few|TRBV5-1
TGCGCCAGCAGCTTGCTGTCTAGCGGTTACACCGGGGAGCTGTTTTTT
CASSLLSSGYTGELFF
>-|TRBJ2-5|-|TRBV7-2
TGTGCCAGCAGCTTAGAACAGGGACAAGAGACCCAGTACTTC
CASSLEQGQETQYF
>TRBD2|TRBJ2-3|-|TRBV4-2
TGTGCCAGCAGCCACTCGAGGGGAGGGAGCTGGAGAGATACGCAGTATTTT
CASSHSRGGSWRDTQYF
>-|TRBJ1-1|-|TRBV7-2
TGTGCCAGCAGCTTAATAAGGGGGGGCACTGAAGCTTTCTTT
CASSLIRGGTEAFF
>-|TRBJ2-2|many|TRBV5-1
TGTGCCAGCAGTCGCGGACAGAACACCGGGGAGCTGTTTTTT
CASSRGQNTGELFF
>TRBD2|TRBJ2-5|-|TRBV6-2/TRBV6-3
TGTGCCAGCAGTTTCCGGGACTATCTAATAAACCAAGAGACCCAGTACTTC
CASSFRDYLINQETQYF
>TRBD2|TRBJ2-2|-|TRBV12-3/TRBV12-4
TGTGCCAGCAGCCCCCCCGGACTAGCGGGAACCGGGGAGCTGTTTTTT
CASSPPGLAGTGELFF
>-|TRBJ2-2|-|TRBV28
TGTGCCAGCACCGCCCTCACCGGGGAGCTGTTTTTT
CASTALTGELFF
>-|TRBJ2-1|few|TRBV11-2
TGTGCCAGCAGCCCCCTAGACAGGCCCTCCGCCAATGAGCAGTTCTTC
CASSPLDRPSANEQFF